These 10 T cell receptor beta chains came from one sample sequenced in a study of breast tumors, draining lymph nodes, adjacent tissues. TCRdb called the multiplex PCR reads again in MiXCR, with one record for every CDR3 protein. The sample has about 63,000 distinct CDR3 sequences, around three fifths seen once. The specimen was breast tumor tissue. The receptors originated from a female donor with breast cancer. Some clones in this sample may be carry-over from other donors' samples.

This chain uses TRBV9 with TRBJ1-5; 8 bases match TRBD1. Unmatched junction bases numbered 1, after V lost 3 bases and J lost 2 bases. The CDR3 runs to 14 residues. Germline CDR1 SGDLS, CDR2 YYNGEE. The CDR3 coding sequence is TGTGCCAGCAGCGCGACAGGGGGCAATCAGCCCCAGCATTTT. Translation gives CASSATGGNQPQHF.

In its sample, this clonotype was seen a few times. With a much larger clone just one base away, this may be a read error. The CDR3 sequence is CASSRRLTPPNEQFF. In nucleotides, the CDR3 is TGTGCCAGCAGCCGTAGGCTCACTCCCCCTAATGAGCAGTTCTTC. The chain uses TRBV6-2 or TRBV6-3 and TRBJ2-1; D remains ambiguous. The V gene lost 6 bases and the J gene lost 7 bases, with 19 bases spanning the gap. This CDR3 comprises 15 residues. The germline gives CDR1 MNHEY, CDR2 SVGEGT.

The J gene is TRBJ1-5, the V gene TRBV19; D gene ambiguous. The length of the CDR3 is 14 residues. Per the germline V gene, CDR1 is LNHDA and CDR2 is SQIVND (reference sequence). Trimming pared 7 bases from V and 6 bases from J, leaving 16 bases between. The CDR3 loop is CASNPLGWGQPQHF. The DNA of the CDR3 is TGTGCCAGTAACCCCTTAGGTTGGGGTCAGCCCCAGCATTTT.

The chain joins TRBV20-1 to TRBJ1-2; D ambiguous. The CDR3 loop spans 13 amino acids. From germline, CDR1 is DFQATT and CDR2 SNEGSKA (reference sequence). V was cut by 0 bases and J by 7 bases, with 12 bases left in between. CDR3 bases: TGCAGTGCTAGAGATCCATTGGGAGGTGGCTACACCTTC. Translated: CSARDPLGGGYTF.

This clonotype has ten or more counts. CDR3 coding DNA: TGCGCCAGCAGCCCTGGTTGGGGAACTAATGAAAAACTGTTTTTT. It encodes CASSPGWGTNEKLFF. This chain uses TRBV5-1 with TRBJ1-4; D not certain. The CDR3 extends over 15 amino acids. V gave up 4 bases and J gave up 1 base, with 11 bases separating them. Germline V lookup: CDR1 SGHRS, CDR2 YFSETQ.

Many counts were recorded for this clonotype. The chain has TRBV18 and TRBJ2-2; D gene ambiguous. The germline gives CDR1 KGHSH, CDR2 LQKENI. The CDR3 has 13 residues. The V end was cut by 2 bases, the J end by 0 bases, with 1 base between. CDR3 loop: CASSPANTGELFF. CDR3 in DNA: TGTGCCAGCTCACCAGCGAACACCGGGGAGCTGTTTTTT.

This clonotype showed up many times. The chain combines TRBV6-6 with TRBJ1-6; TRBD1 aligns across 8 bases. Germline assignment: CDR1 MNHNY and CDR2 SVGAGI (reference sequence). The CDR3 is 14 residues long. V was clipped by 4 bases and J by 9 bases; unmatched bases: 5. CDR3 DNA sequence: TGTGCCAGCAGTTTACAGGGGGGTTCTTCACCCCTCCACTTT. Amino acids: CASSLQGGSSPLHF.

V gene TRBV2 combines with J gene TRBJ1-5; a weak D match, TRBD1 (6 bases). Germline values: CDR1 SNHLY, CDR2 FYNNEI. CDR3 size: 14 residues. CDR3 in DNA: TGTGCTTGCAGCACTTACAGGGTTGATCAGCCCCAGCATTTT. Translation gives CACSTYRVDQPQHF.

This clonotype was seen a handful of times. This could be a read error, since a much larger clone is one nucleotide away. The CDR3 sequence is CASSLEGAYGYTF. The CDR3, as DNA: TGTGCCAGCAGCTTGGAGGGGGCCTATGGCTACACCTTC. This chain joins TRBV5-6 and TRBJ1-2; 7 bases map to TRBD1. The CDR3 spans 13 residues. Looked up from germline, CDR1 is SGHDT and CDR2 is YYEEEE. The trim removed 0 bases at V and 4 bases at J, leaving 0 bases unmatched.

This clonotype was detected many times. The genes are TRBV12-3 or TRBV12-4 and TRBJ1-1; D ambiguous. The CDR3 extends over 14 amino acids. V was clipped by 5 bases and J by 3 bases, with 13 bases between them. CDR3: CASSNYRADTEAFF. Here the CDR3 DNA reads TGTGCCAGCAGTAATTACAGAGCAGACACTGAAGCTTTCTTT.